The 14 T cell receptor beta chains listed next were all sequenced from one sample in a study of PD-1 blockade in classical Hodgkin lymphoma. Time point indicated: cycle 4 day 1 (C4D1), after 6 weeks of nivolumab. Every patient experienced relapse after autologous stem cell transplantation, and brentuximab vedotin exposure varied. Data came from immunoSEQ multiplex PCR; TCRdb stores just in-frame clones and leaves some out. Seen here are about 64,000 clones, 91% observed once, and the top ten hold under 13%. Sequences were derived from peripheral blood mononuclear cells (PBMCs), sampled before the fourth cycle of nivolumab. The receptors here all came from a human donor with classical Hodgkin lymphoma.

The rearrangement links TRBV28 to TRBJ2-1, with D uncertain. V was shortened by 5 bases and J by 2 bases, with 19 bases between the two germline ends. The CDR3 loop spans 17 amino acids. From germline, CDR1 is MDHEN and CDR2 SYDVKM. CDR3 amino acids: CASSPQSPYIPYNEQFF. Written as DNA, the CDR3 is TGTGCCAGCAGTCCGCAGAGCCCATATATACCCTACAATGAGCAGTTCTTC.

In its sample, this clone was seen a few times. The CDR3 loop reads CASQSPLGNSPLHF. CDR3 DNA: TGTGCCAGCCAGAGCCCTCTCGGTAATTCACCCCTCCACTTT. This chain uses TRBV6-5 with TRBJ1-6, with unresolved D. The germline CDR1 and CDR2 sequences are MNHEY and SVGAGI. The V end was cut by 8 bases, the J end by 6 bases, with 14 bases between. CDR3 length: 14 amino acids.

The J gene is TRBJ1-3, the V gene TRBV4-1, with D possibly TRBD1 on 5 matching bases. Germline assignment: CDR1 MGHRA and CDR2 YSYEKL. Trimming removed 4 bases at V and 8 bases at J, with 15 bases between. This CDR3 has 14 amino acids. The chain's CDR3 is CASSPTVRGDTIYF. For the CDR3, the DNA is TGCGCCAGCAGCCCGACCGTACGGGGGGACACCATATATTTT.

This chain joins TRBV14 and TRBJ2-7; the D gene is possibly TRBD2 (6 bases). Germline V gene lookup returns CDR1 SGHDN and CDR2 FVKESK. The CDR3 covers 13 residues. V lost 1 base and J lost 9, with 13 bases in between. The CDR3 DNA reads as TGTGCCAGCAGCCAAGTGCGGCAGGAGGGGCAGTACTTC. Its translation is CASSQVRQEGQYF.

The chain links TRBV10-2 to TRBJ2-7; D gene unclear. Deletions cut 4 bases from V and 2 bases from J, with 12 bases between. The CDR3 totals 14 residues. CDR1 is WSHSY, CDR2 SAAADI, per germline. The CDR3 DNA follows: TGCGCCAGCAGTGTTGACTCACCAGCCTACGAGCAGTACTTC. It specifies CASSVDSPAYEQYF.

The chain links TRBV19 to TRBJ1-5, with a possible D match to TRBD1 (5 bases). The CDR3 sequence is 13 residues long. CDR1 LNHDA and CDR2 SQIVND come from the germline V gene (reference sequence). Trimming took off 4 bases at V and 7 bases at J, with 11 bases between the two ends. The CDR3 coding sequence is TGTGCCAGTAGTAGGGGCAGTTTGCAGCCCCAGCATTTT. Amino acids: CASSRGSLQPQHF.

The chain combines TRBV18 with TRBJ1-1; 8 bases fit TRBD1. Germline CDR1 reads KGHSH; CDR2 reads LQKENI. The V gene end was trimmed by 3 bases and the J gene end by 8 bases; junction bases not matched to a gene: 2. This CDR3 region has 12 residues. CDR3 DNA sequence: TGTGCCAGCTCACCGTACAGGGGGGAAGCTTTCTTT. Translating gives CASSPYRGEAFF.

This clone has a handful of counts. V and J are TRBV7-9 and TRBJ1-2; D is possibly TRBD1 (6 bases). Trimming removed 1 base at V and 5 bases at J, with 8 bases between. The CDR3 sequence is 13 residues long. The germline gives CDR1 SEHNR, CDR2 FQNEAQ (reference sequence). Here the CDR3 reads CASSLGTDYGYTF. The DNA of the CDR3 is TGTGCCAGCAGCTTAGGGACAGATTATGGCTACACCTTC.

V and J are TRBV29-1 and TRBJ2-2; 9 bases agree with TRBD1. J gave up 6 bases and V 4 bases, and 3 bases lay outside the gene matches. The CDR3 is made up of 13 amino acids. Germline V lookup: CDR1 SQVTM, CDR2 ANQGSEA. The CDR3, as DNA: TGCAGCGTTGGGACAGGGGACGCCGGGGAGCTGTTTTTT. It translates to CSVGTGDAGELFF.

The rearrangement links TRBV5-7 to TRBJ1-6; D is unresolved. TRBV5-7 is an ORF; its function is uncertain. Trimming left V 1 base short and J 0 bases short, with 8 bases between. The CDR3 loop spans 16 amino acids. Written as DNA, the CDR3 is TGTGCCAGCAGCTTGTGGGCAGCCTCCTATAATTCACCCCTCCACTTT. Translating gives CASSLWAASYNSPLHF.

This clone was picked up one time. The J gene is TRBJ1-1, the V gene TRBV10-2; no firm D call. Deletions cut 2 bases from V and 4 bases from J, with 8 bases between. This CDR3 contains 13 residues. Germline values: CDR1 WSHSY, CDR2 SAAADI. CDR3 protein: CASSEMSGTEAFF. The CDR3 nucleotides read TGCGCCAGCAGTGAGATGTCAGGCACTGAAGCTTTCTTT.

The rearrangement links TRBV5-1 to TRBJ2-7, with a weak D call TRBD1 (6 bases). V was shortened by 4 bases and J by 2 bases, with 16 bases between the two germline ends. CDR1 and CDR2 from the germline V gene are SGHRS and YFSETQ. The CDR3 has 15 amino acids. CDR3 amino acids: CASSHEPNRAYEQYF. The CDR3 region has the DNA TGCGCCAGCAGCCATGAACCGAACAGGGCCTACGAGCAGTACTTC.

In DNA, the CDR3 is TGTGCCAGCAGTTTATACCGCAGGGAAATGGACGAGCAGTACTTC. It encodes CASSLYRREMDEQYF. This chain joins TRBV27 and TRBJ2-7, with D possibly TRBD1 on 5 matching bases. V lost 1 base, J lost 5 bases, and 15 bases lay in between. The CDR3 sequence is 15 residues long. Germline V lookup: CDR1 MNHEY, CDR2 SMNVEV (reference sequence).

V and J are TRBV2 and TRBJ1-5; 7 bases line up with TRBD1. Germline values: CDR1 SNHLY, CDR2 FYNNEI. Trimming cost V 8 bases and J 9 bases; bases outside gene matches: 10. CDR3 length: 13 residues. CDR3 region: CASRGTVGPPQHF. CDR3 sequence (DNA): TGTGCCAGCCGGGGGACAGTGGGCCCGCCCCAGCATTTT.